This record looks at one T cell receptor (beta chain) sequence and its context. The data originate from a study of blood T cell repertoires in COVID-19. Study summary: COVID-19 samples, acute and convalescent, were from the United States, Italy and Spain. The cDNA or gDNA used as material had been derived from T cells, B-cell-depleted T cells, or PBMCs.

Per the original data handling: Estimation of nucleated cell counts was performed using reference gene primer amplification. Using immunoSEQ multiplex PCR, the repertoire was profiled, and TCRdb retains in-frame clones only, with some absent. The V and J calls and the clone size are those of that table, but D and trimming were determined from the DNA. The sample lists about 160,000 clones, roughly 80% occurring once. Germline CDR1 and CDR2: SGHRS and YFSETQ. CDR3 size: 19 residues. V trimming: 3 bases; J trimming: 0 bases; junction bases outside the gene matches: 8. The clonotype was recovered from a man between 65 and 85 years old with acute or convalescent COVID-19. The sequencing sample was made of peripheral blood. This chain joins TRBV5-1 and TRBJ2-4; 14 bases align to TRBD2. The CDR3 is CASSSGLAGVAGAKNIQYF. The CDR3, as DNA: TGCGCCAGCAGCTCGGGACTAGCGGGAGTCGCGGGAGCCAAAAACATTCAGTACTTC.